The 11 T cell receptor beta chains below come from one sample, sequenced in a study of graft-versus-host responses after intestinal transplantation. These TCRs are of unknown antigen specificity. Data came from immunoSEQ multiplex PCR; TCRdb stores just in-frame clones and leaves some out. The sample consists of around 100,000 clones, roughly nine tenths of them appearing once. The sequencing used unstimulated CD4+ T cells sorted from spleen or lymph node cells, collected before transplant. All receptors come from a human donor who was the organ donor for an intestinal transplant.

V and J are TRBV6-5 and TRBJ1-2, with a weak D call TRBD1 (5 bases). Trimming shortened V by 5 bases and J by 7 bases, and 17 bases separated the two germline ends. Germline values: CDR1 MNHEY, CDR2 SVGAGI. The CDR3 is 14 amino acids. The CDR3 region has the DNA TGTGCCAGCAGTCTCCTGGGGCCCTTGGGTGGCTACACCTTC. Translation gives CASSLLGPLGGYTF.

For this clone: The junction differs from germline at one of its ends, possibly a read error. CDR3 in DNA: TGTGCCAGCTCACCCTGGACAGGGAACTCTGGCTACACCTTC. The encoded protein is CASSPWTGNSGYTF. The genes are TRBV18 and TRBJ1-2; 8 nucleotides match TRBD1. This CDR3 contains 14 residues. Per germline, CDR1 KGHSH and CDR2 LQKENI.

V gene TRBV14 combines with J gene TRBJ2-1; D gene uncertain. Trimming took off 2 bases at V and 9 bases at J, with 5 bases between the two ends. Germline V gives CDR1 SGHDN, CDR2 FVKESK. The CDR3 sequence is 11 residues long. The CDR3 region has the DNA TGTGCCAGCAGCCAACGGACTGAGCAGTTCTTC. This codes for CASSQRTEQFF.

This clone was seen many times. The V call is TRBV7-9, the J call TRBJ1-6; D is possibly TRBD1 (6 bases). Per germline, CDR1 SEHNR and CDR2 FQNEAQ (reference sequence). Trimming shortened V by 3 bases and J by 10 bases, and 16 bases separated the two germline ends. The CDR3 contains 15 residues. CDR3 nucleotide sequence: TGTGCCAGCAGCTTGGGCAGGGGTGATTCATCACCCCTCCACTTT. As protein: CASSLGRGDSSPLHF.

The rearrangement uses TRBV6-1 and TRBJ2-7; maybe TRBD1 (7 bases). The V gene's germline CDR1 is MNHNS and CDR2 SASEGT. V gave up 6 bases and J gave up 3 bases, with 12 bases separating them. There are 13 residues in the CDR3. The CDR3 bases are TGTGCCAGCAGCCAGGGGGGCCGCTACGAGCAGTACTTC. Encoded protein: CASSQGGRYEQYF.

In its sample, this clone was seen once. CDR3 residues: CASSPGQGVYGYTF. In DNA form, the CDR3 reads TGTGCCAGCAGCCCGGGACAGGGGGTCTATGGCTACACCTTC. The chain couples TRBV5-6 to TRBJ1-2, with 11 bases matching TRBD1. The CDR3 runs 14 residues. CDR1 is SGHDT, CDR2 YYEEEE, per germline. V shed 4 bases, J shed 4 bases, and the junction held 3 bases outside the gene matches.

The genes are TRBV5-6 and TRBJ1-5, with D possibly matching TRBD1 (5 bases). Germline CDR1 and CDR2: SGHDT and YYEEEE. The germline V and J ends were trimmed by 4 bases and 3 bases, with 11 bases remaining between them. CDR3 size: 14 residues. The CDR3 nucleotides read TGTGCCAGCAGCCTTTGGGACGTCAATCAGCCCCAGCATTTT. It codes for CASSLWDVNQPQHF. The full variable domain, its missing parts supplied by reference TRBV5-6 and TRBJ1-5, is DAGVTQSPTHLIKTRGQQVTLRCSPKSGHDTVSWYQQALGQGPQFIFQYYEEEERQRGNFPDRFSGHQFPNYSSELNVNALLLGDSALYLCASSLWDVNQPQHFGDGTRLSIL.

J is TRBJ2-3 and V is TRBV18; 9 nucleotides line up with TRBD2. The germline CDR1 and CDR2 sequences are KGHSH and LQKENI. The CDR3 consists of 19 residues. Germline trimming cut 3 bases from V and 2 bases from J; bases unmatched to any gene: 15. CDR3 amino acids: CASSPLRLAGEGFTDTQYF. CDR3 sequence (DNA): TGTGCCAGCTCACCCCTGAGATTAGCGGGGGAAGGTTTCACAGATACGCAGTATTTT.

This clone was observed once. The V gene is TRBV7-2, the J gene TRBJ2-3; 10 bases match TRBD2. The CDR3 consists of 15 residues. The junction had 5 bases not matched to a gene; V was cut back by 3 bases and J by 5 bases. Germline values: CDR1 SGHTA, CDR2 FQGNSA. CDR3 loop: CASSFSGGHGDTQYF. Here the CDR3 DNA reads TGTGCCAGCAGCTTTAGCGGGGGGCACGGAGATACGCAGTATTTT. Full variable domain (remainder filled in from reference TRBV7-2 and TRBJ2-3): GAGVSQSPSNKVTEKGKDVELRCDPISGHTALYWYRQSLGQGLEFLIYFQGNSAPDKSGLPSDRFSAERTGGSVSTLTIQRTQQEDSAVYLCASSFSGGHGDTQYFGPGTRLTVL.

This clone has only one observation. The chain recombines TRBV11-2 with TRBJ2-7, with 7 positions matching TRBD2. V gave up 4 bases and J gave up 0 bases; unmatched junction bases: 3. Germline V gives CDR1 SGHAT, CDR2 FQNNGV. The CDR3 spans 14 residues. As DNA, the CDR3 is TGTGCCAGCAGCTCAACTAGCGCCTCCTACGAGCAGTACTTC. Its protein product is CASSSTSASYEQYF.

This clone was observed a single time. The V gene is TRBV6-1, the J gene TRBJ1-1; 8 bases are shared with TRBD1. CDR1 and CDR2 (germline): MNHNS, SASEGT. Trimming took 6 bases from V and 5 from J; bases not matched to a gene: 5. The CDR3 spans 13 residues. The DNA for the CDR3 is TGTGCCAGCAGCCGACAGGGGATGACTGAAGCTTTCTTT. Translation gives CASSRQGMTEAFF.